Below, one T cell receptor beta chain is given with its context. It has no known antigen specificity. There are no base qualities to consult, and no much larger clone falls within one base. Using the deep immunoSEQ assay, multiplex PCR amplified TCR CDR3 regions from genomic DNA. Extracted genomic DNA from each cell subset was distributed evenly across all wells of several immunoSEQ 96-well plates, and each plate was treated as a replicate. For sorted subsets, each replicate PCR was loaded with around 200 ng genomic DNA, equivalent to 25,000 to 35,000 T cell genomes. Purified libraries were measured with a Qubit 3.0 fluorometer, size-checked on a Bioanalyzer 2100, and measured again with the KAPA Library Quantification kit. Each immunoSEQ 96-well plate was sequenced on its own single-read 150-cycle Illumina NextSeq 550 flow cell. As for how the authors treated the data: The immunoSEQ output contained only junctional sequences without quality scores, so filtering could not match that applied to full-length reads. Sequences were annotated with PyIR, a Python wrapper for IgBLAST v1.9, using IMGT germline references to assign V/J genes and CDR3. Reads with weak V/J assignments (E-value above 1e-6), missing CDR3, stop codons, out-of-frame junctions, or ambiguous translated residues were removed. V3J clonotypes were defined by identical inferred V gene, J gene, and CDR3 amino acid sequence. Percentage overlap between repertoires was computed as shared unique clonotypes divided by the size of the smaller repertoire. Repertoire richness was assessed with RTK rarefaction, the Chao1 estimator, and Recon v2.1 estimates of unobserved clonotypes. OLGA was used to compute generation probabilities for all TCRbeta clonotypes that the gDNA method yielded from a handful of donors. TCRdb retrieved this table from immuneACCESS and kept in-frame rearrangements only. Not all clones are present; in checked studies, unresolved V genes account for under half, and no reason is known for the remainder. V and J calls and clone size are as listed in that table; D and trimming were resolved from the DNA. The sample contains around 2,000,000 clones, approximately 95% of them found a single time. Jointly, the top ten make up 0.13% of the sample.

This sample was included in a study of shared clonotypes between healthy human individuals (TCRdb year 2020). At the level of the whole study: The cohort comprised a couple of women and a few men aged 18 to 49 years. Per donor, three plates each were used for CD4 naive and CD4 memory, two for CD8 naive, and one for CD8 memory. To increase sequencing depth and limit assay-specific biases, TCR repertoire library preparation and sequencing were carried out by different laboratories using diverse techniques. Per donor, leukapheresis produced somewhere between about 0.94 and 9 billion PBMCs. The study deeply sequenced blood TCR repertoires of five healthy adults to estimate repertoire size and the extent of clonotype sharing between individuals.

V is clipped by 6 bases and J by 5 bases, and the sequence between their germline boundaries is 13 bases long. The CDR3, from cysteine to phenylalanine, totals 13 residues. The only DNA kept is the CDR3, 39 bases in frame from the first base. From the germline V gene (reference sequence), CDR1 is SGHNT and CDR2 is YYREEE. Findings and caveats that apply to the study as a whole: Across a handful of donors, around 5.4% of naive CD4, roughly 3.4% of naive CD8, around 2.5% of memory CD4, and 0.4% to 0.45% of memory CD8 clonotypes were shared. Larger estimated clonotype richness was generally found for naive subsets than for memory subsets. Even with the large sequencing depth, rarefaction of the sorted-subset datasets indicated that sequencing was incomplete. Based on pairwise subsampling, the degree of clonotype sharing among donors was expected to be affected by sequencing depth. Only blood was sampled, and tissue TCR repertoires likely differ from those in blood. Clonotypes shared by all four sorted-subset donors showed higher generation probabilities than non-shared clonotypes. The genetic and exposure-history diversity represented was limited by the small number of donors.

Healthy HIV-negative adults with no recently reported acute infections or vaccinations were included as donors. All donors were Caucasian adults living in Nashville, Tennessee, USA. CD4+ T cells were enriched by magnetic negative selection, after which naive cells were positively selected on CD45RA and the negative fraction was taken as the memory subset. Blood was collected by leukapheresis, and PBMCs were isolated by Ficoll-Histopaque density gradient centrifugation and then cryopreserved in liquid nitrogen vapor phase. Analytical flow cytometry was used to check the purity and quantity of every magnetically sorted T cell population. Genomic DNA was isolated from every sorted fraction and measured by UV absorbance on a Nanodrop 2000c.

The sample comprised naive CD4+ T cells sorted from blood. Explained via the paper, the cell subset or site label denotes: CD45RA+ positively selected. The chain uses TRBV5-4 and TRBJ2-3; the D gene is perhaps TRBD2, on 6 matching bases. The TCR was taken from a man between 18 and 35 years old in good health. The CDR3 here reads CASKHPGGDTQYF. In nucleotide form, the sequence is TGTGCCAGCAAACACCCCGGGGGAGATACGCAGTATTTT.